This TCR beta chain was recorded in a study of shared clonotypes between healthy human individuals. The CDR3 has 11 amino acids. V was pared by 4 bases and J by 6 bases, with 7 bases between. Germline CDR1 MNHNS, CDR2 SASEGT. Adults of Caucasian background living in Nashville, Tennessee made up all donors. Splitting of each subset's genomic DNA was done evenly across several immunoSEQ plates. Unsorted PBMC DNA went through sequencing on ten immunoSEQ deep assay plates. Clones were read by immunoSEQ multiplex PCR, and TCRdb kept only the in-frame ones, dropping some. Among some 530,000 clones listed, approximately 81% were seen once.

The clonotype originates from a woman aged 40 to 50 in good health. Some clones in this sample may be carry-over from other donors' samples. The chain carries TRBV6-1 and TRBJ2-7; D unresolved. The sequenced sample was PBMCs. The DNA for the CDR3 is TGTGCCAGCAGTGTTGGGTTCGAGCAGTACTTC. Translation gives CASSVGFEQYF.